A selection of T cell receptor beta chains follows, all from one sample in a study of memory CD4+ T cells and cytomegalovirus serostatus. Profiling relied on immunoSEQ multiplex PCR, and the TCRdb table lists in-frame clones only, not all of them. The repertoire includes 35,000 to 50,000 clones, approximately 80% of them detected once, and roughly 0.5% sits in the top ten. Source material: memory CD4+ T cells from blood. The receptors originated from an adult in good health and CMV-seronegative. Both conserved end residues are part of each CDR3. A D gene is named only where the DNA matches it firmly. The size of a clone is reported for some rows only, either as once, few or many, or as a class for expanded clones.

D gene	V gene	clone size	J gene	CDR3 protein	CDR3 DNA
TRBD1	TRBV9	NA	TRBJ2-1	CASSPDRTNEQFF	TGTGCCAGCAGTCCGGACAGGACCAATGAGCAGTTCTTC
TRBD2	TRBV5-1	NA	TRBJ2-3	CATSREQAGGTDTQYF	TGCGCCACCTCGAGGGAACAAGCGGGGGGCACAGATACGCAGTATTTT
NA	TRBV9	NA	TRBJ1-6	CASSDNPPYSPLHF	TGTGCCAGCAGCGATAATCCTCCATATTCACCCCTCCACTTT
NA	TRBV7-2	NA	TRBJ2-5	CASSLDGPQYF	TGTGCCAGCAGCTTAGATGGCCCCCAGTACTTC
NA	TRBV7-9	NA	TRBJ1-4	CASSHGRSNEKLFF	TGTGCCAGCAGCCACGGCAGAAGTAATGAAAAACTGTTTTTT
TRBD2	TRBV5-1	NA	TRBJ2-5	CASTGGSGGQETQYF	TGCGCCAGCACGGGGGGTAGCGGGGGACAAGAGACCCAGTACTTC
NA	TRBV11-2	NA	TRBJ1-5	CASSRSAGGGQPQHF	TGTGCCAGCAGCCGTAGCGCGGGGGGCGGGCAGCCCCAGCATTTT
TRBD1	TRBV5-5	NA	TRBJ2-7	CASSLDRGLSHLNYEQYF	TGTGCCAGCAGCTTGGACAGGGGCCTCTCCCATTTGAACTACGAGCAGTACTTC
NA	TRBV2	NA	TRBJ1-2	CAGRSLQGAYGYTF	TGTGCCGGTAGATCTTTACAGGGAGCCTATGGCTACACCTTC
NA	TRBV19	NA	TRBJ1-2	CASHGRRFLANYGYTF	TGTGCCAGTCATGGGCGCAGATTCTTAGCTAACTATGGCTACACCTTC
NA	TRBV19	NA	TRBJ1-4	CASSIWGEKLFF	TGTGCCAGTAGTATTTGGGGTGAAAAACTGTTTTTT
NA	TRBV30	few	TRBJ1-4	CAWRVGGPWRKLFF	TGTGCCTGGAGAGTCGGGGGGCCCTGGAGAAAACTGTTTTTT
NA	TRBV2	NA	TRBJ1-6	CASTPIRDTGQTPLHF	TGTGCCAGCACCCCGATCCGGGACACGGGCCAAACACCCCTCCACTTT
TRBD1	TRBV6-5	once	TRBJ1-1	CASIGQVNTEAFF	TGTGCCAGCATAGGACAGGTGAACACTGAAGCTTTCTTT
NA	TRBV5-1	NA	TRBJ2-5	CASSLSLSSGETQYF	TGCGCCAGCAGCTTGTCACTATCTTCGGGAGAGACCCAGTACTTC
NA	TRBV5-1	NA	TRBJ1-4	CASSLLGTREKLFF	TGCGCCAGCAGCTTGTTAGGGACACGTGAAAAACTGTTTTTT
TRBD2	TRBV7-9	NA	TRBJ2-3	CASSPRWRGGRDTQYF	TGTGCCAGCAGCCCCAGGTGGCGGGGGGGCAGAGATACGCAGTATTTT
NA	TRBV6-1	few	TRBJ1-1	CASARQAEAFF	TGTGCCAGCGCTCGGCAGGCTGAAGCTTTCTTT
NA	TRBV19	NA	TRBJ2-3	CASRLTYRPTGGGDTQYF	TGTGCCAGTAGACTGACATACCGCCCTACAGGGGGGGGAGATACGCAGTATTTT
TRBD1	TRBV10-3	NA	TRBJ2-7	CAISEWAGQGDEQYF	TGTGCCATCAGTGAGTGGGCGGGACAGGGAGACGAGCAGTACTTC
NA	TRBV30	NA	TRBJ1-5	CAWSLGGKPQHF	TGTGCCTGGAGTCTCGGGGGAAAGCCCCAGCATTTT
NA	TRBV5-8	few	TRBJ2-7	CASSPRLTEYF	TGTGCCAGCAGCCCCCGTCTTACGGAGTACTTC